These T cell receptor beta chains were read from a single sample in a study of shared clonotypes between healthy human individuals. TCRdb keeps only in-frame clones here, not all; method: immunoSEQ multiplex PCR. The sample carries 2 million to 3 million clones, 80% to 95% recorded once. The sequenced sample was naive CD4+ T cells from PBMCs. The origin of the receptors is a man aged 18 to 30 in good health. Some clones in this sample may be carry-over from other donors' samples. The CDR3 runs from the conserved cysteine through the conserved F or W. Clone size, where shown, is once, few, many, or a class for clones that have expanded.

V	J	size	CDR3
TRBV29-1	TRBJ2-7	NA	CSGRGGRMAEQYF
TRBV20-1	TRBJ2-1	NA	CSARRRDEQFF
TRBV5-1	TRBJ1-6	NA	CASSPGTANSPLHF
TRBV4-2	TRBJ2-7	NA	CASSLTVGLEYYEQYF
TRBV4-3	TRBJ2-7	NA	CASSRGQAYEQYF
TRBV28	TRBJ1-5	NA	CASSSGTAGQPQHF
TRBV7-3	TRBJ1-1	NA	CASSLGDRNTEAFF
TRBV4-2	TRBJ1-2	NA	CASSRRTGGIDGYTF
TRBV28	TRBJ1-4	NA	CASSLFTSGLRAIANEKLFF
TRBV2	TRBJ2-3	once	CASSDERPGTQYF
TRBV30	TRBJ1-2	NA	CAWRDPHTRSTYGYTF
TRBV19	TRBJ2-6	once	CASKSVRSGANVLTF
TRBV10-2	TRBJ2-1	NA	CATIPRGSSYNEQFF
TRBV10-1	TRBJ2-3	once	CASSERERDTQYF
TRBV5-1	TRBJ1-4	NA	CASSLRQSATNEKLFF
TRBV18	TRBJ2-1	NA	CASSRQAGGPNEQFF
TRBV21-1	TRBJ1-2	NA	CASSINNRPNYGYTF